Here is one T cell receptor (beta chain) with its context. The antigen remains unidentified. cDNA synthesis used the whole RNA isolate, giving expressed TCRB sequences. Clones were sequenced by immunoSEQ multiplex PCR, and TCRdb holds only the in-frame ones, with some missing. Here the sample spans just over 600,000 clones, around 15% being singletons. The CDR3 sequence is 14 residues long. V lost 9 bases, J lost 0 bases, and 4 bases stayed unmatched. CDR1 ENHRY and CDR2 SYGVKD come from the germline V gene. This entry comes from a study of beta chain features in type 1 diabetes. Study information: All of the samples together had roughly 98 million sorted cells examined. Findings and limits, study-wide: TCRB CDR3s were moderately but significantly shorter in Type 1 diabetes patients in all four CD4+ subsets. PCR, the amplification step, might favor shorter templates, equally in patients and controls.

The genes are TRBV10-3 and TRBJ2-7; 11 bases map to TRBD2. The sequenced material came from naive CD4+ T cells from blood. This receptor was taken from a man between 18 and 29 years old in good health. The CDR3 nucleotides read TGTGCCATTAGCGGGAGGGCCGGCTCCTACGAGCAGTACTTC. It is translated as CAISGRAGSYEQYF.